The 7 T cell receptor beta chains below all came from one sample that was sequenced in a study of T cells in tuberculosis (dated by TCRdb to 2016 to 2018). After being thawed and rested overnight, PBMC were stained with GMM-loaded CD1B tetramer, a Live/Dead dye and anti-CD3, and were then sorted on a FACS Aria II. CD1B tetramers were loaded with C32 glucose monomycolate purified from Rhodococcus equi. Library generation was performed with the immunoSEQ multiplex PCR assay. The source is immuneACCESS, and TCRdb retained only in-frame sequences with V and J called. Part of the clones is not carried over; for the studies checked, unresolved V genes explain less than half of this, and the remainder is unexplained. The table for this sample lists 80,000 to 100,000 clones; just over 90% of them were counted only once. 1.9% of the sample is in the top ten clones. Specimen: CD1b-GMM tetramer-negative cells sorted from PBMCs. This sample's cell subset or site label indicates: T cells not binding CD1B-GMM tetramer, sorted from same donor. Receptors were obtained from an adult woman with latent tuberculosis.

In DNA, the CDR3 is TGTGCCATCAGTGAGTCGGGACAGGGGGCCAGTGAAAAACTGTTTTTT. It codes for CAISESGQGASEKLFF. The chain employs TRBV10-3 and TRBJ1-4, with 12 bases aligning to TRBD1. The J segment lost 7 bases and the V segment lost 0 bases, leaving 3 bases of the junction unmatched. Per the germline V gene, CDR1 is ENHRY and CDR2 is SYGVKD. This CDR3 region has 16 residues.

V usage is TRBV6-1 and J usage is TRBJ2-3; 10 nucleotides line up with TRBD2. Germline CDR1 reads MNHNS; CDR2 reads SASEGT. The junction had 15 bases not matched to a gene; V was cut back by 4 bases and J by 8 bases. CDR3 length equals 17 residues. The chain's CDR3 is CASSAGGGSGGAGTQYF. DNA for the CDR3: TGTGCCAGCAGTGCTGGGGGAGGGAGCGGGGGGGCAGGTACGCAGTATTTT.

This clone was seen only once. The chain uses TRBV9 and TRBJ2-1; 11 bases agree with TRBD2. Germline CDR1 and CDR2: SGDLS and YYNGEE. The CDR3 has 15 amino acids. V gave up 0 bases and J gave up 8 bases; unmatched junction bases: 4. CDR3 sequence (DNA): TGTGCCAGCAGCGTAGTACTAGCGGGGGTCGATGAGCAGTTCTTC. Amino acids: CASSVVLAGVDEQFF.

The V and J genes are TRBV27 and TRBJ2-1, with 10 bases aligning to TRBD2. The CDR3 runs to 16 residues. The V and J ends lost 2 bases and 10 bases, in that order; junction bases with no gene match: 11. Germline CDR1 MNHEY, CDR2 SMNVEV (reference sequence). The CDR3 nucleotides are TGTGCCAGCAGTTTACTTAGCGGGGGGAGCAATGTAGAGCAGTTCTTC. Protein: CASSLLSGGSNVEQFF.

The CDR3 is CASATSSYEQYF. The CDR3 DNA reads as TGTGCCAGCGCGACTAGCTCCTACGAGCAGTACTTC. The chain employs TRBV6-6 and TRBJ2-7, with TRBD2 as a possible D gene (6 bases). The V end was cut by 8 bases, the J end by 0 bases, with 8 bases between. The CDR3 spans 12 residues. Germline values: CDR1 MNHNY, CDR2 SVGAGI (reference sequence).

The chain employs TRBV15 and TRBJ1-2; D is unclear. Germline CDR1 is LNHNV and CDR2 is YYDKDF (reference sequence). V lost 0 bases and J 4 bases, leaving 15 bases between the germline ends. The CDR3 has 16 residues. CDR3 amino acids: CATSRDGLGRSYGYTF. The CDR3 nucleotides are TGTGCCACCAGCAGAGATGGGTTAGGCAGGTCCTATGGCTACACCTTC.

This clone was picked up one time. The chain employs TRBV10-2 and TRBJ2-7; D is possibly TRBD2 (7 bases). Trimming removed 0 bases from V and 4 bases from J, with 10 bases in between. CDR3 length equals 14 residues. Germline V CDR1 and CDR2: WSHSY, SAAADI. CDR3 bases: TGCGCCAGCAGTGAGTCAGGGGGGGTATACGAGCAGTACGTC. Translated: CASSESGGVYEQYV.